This TCR beta chain was identified in a study of PD-1 blockade in classical Hodgkin lymphoma. Study outcomes and limitations: In CD4+ cells, TCR diversity went up significantly by C4D1, but in CD8+ cells it did not. With respect to the repertoire differences, their causes, possibly disease activity or prior therapy, remain undefined.

Stated time point: cycle 4 day 1 (C4D1), after five to seven weeks of nivolumab. Every patient experienced relapse after autologous stem cell transplantation, and brentuximab vedotin exposure varied. CD4+ T cells were purified from thawed PBMCs by magnetic negative selection. The V end lost 1 base, the J end lost 3 bases, and 7 bases lay between the germline ends. This CDR3 has 13 amino acids. CDR1 and CDR2 (germline): WSHSY, SAAADI. As regards this clone: No antigen is known for it.

Generated by immunoSEQ multiplex PCR, the TCRdb table keeps only in-frame clones and is missing some. The data show roughly 30,000 clones, approximately 80% seen once. The chain combines TRBV10-2 with TRBJ2-7; perhaps TRBD1 as D (6 bases). The receptor was derived from a human donor with classical Hodgkin lymphoma. Sample: CD4+ T cells from blood, taken before the fourth cycle of nivolumab. The CDR3 sequence: CASSEYRVYEQYF. The CDR3 region has the DNA TGCGCCAGCAGTGAGTACAGGGTCTACGAGCAGTACTTC.